This entry describes one T cell receptor beta chain. At the DNA level, this CDR3 is encoded by other sequences in the same sample as well. The data were taken from a study of blood T cell repertoires in COVID-19. Study-wide background: COVID-19 samples from acute and convalescent phases originated in the United States, Italy and Spain.

Germline CDR1 LGHDT, CDR2 YNNKEL (reference sequence). CDR3 length: 13 amino acids. V lost 1 base to trimming and J lost 5 bases, with 6 bases between them. Measured with immunoSEQ multiplex PCR; TCRdb has only the in-frame clones, and not every one. The repertoire has approximately 220,000 clones, around 86% of them found once; the top ten carry 3% to 4.5%. The chain joins TRBV3-1 (or the pseudogene TRBV3-2) to TRBJ1-5, with no clear D. The receptor's source is a woman aged 40 to 50 with acute COVID-19. Specimen: PBMCs or T cells enriched from blood (not recorded which). CDR3 DNA: TGTGCCAGCAGCCAAGTAGGAGATCAGCCCCAGCATTTT. This gives the protein CASSQVGDQPQHF.